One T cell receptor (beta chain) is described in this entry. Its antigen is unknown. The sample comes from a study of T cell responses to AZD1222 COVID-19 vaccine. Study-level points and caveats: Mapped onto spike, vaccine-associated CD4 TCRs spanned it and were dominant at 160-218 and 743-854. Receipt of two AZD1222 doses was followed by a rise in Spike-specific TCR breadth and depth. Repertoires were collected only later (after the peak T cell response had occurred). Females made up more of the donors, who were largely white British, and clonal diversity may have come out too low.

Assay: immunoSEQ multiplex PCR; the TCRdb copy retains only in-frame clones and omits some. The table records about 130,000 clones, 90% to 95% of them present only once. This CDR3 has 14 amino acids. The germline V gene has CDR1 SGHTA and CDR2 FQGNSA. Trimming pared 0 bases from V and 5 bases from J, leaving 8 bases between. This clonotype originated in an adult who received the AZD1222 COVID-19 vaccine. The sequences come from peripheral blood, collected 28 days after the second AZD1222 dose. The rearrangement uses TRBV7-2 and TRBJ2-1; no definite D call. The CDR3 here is CASSLAVENNEQFF. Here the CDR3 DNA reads TGTGCCAGCAGCTTAGCTGTGGAAAACAATGAGCAGTTCTTC.